This T cell receptor (beta chain) was captured in a study of cytomegalovirus exposure and HLA in healthy donors. With regard to this clone: Its target is not known.

Study-level points and caveats: Cytomegalovirus association was assigned to more than 150 TCR beta chains. Presence/absence analyses supposed approximately even sequencing depth among donors.

CDR1 and CDR2 from the germline V gene are MGHDK and SYGVNS. The CDR3 spans 14 residues. V lost 4 bases, J lost 6 bases, and 14 bases lay in between. PCR primers comprised 60 Vbeta and 13 Jbeta primers. Measured with immunoSEQ multiplex PCR; TCRdb has only the in-frame clones, and not every one. The data hold over 250,000 clones, with under 80% observed a single time. The sequenced sample consisted of PBMCs. The origin of this receptor is a female donor in good health and CMV-seronegative. V is TRBV25-1 and J is TRBJ2-3, with D maybe TRBD2 (6 bases). CDR3 region: CASSGAGSSDTQYF. The CDR3, as DNA: TGTGCCAGCAGTGGGGCGGGATCTTCCGATACGCAGTATTTT.